This T cell receptor beta chain came from a study of human CD8 memory T cell subsets. By UMI-labeled 5' RACE, the TCR beta libraries were made. TCRdb reworked the 5' RACE reads into one entry per CDR3 protein, no DNA. This table holds under 20,000 distinct CDR3 sequences. The V gene's germline CDR1 is PRHDT and CDR2 FYEKMQ (reference sequence). The CDR3 runs to 16 residues. This chain uses TRBV13 with TRBJ2-1; the TCRdb call, TRBD2, lacks DNA for checking. This sequence was found in a human donor in good health. Material: CD8+ T cells from PBMCs. The CDR3 region is CASSLEAAGTDNEQFF.